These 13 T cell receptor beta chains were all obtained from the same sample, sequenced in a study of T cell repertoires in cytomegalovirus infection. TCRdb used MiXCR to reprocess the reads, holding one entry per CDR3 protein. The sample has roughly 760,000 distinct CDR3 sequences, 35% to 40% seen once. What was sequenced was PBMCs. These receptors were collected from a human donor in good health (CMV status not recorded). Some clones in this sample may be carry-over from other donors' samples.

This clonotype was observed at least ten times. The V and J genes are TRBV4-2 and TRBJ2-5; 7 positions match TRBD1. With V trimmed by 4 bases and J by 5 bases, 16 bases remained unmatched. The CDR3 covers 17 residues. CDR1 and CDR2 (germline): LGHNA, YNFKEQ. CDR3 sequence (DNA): TGTGCCAGCAGCCCCAGAGCGTCGGGACAGCCCGGGGAGACCCAGTACTTC. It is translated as CASSPRASGQPGETQYF.

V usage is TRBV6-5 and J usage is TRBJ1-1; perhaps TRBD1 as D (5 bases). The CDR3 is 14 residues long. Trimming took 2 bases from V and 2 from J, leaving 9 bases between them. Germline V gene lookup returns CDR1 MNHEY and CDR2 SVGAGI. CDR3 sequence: CASSYPGANTEAFF. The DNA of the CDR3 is TGTGCCAGCAGTTACCCCGGGGCCAACACTGAAGCTTTCTTT.

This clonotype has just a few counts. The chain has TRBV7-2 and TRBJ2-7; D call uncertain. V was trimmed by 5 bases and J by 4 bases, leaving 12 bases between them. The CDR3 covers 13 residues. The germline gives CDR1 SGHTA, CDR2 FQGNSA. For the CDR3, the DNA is TGTGCCAGCAGCCCCTGGACGGAATACGAGCAGTACTTC. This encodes CASSPWTEYEQYF.

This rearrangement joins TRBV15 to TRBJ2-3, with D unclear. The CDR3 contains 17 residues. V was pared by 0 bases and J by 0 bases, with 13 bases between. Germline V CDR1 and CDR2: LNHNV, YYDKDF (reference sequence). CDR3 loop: CATSRESGASSTDTQYF. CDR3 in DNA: TGTGCCACCAGCAGAGAATCTGGAGCTTCTAGCACAGATACGCAGTATTTT.

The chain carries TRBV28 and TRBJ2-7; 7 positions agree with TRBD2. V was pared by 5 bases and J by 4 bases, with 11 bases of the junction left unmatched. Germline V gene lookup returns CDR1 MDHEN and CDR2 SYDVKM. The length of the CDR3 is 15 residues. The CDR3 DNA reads TGTGCCAGCAGTCCCGAAGAGCGGGGATCGTACGAGCAGTACTTC. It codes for CASSPEERGSYEQYF.

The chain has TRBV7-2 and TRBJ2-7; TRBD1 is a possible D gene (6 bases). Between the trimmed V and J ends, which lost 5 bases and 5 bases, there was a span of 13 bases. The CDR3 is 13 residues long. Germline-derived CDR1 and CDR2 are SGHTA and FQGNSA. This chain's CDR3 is CASSPPGQDEQYF. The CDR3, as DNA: TGTGCCAGCAGCCCACCGGGACAAGACGAGCAGTACTTC.

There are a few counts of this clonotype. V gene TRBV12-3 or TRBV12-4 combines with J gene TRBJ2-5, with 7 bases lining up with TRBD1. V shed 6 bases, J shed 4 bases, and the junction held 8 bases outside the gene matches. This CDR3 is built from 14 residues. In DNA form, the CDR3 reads TGTGCCAGCAGCCTCCACCGGGACAGAGAGACCCAGTACTTC. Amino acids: CASSLHRDRETQYF.

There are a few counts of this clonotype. Written as DNA, the CDR3 is TGTGCCAGCAGACCCGGACAGTTGTTGAACACTGAAGCTTTCTTT. Protein: CASRPGQLLNTEAFF. The rearrangement uses TRBV6-5 and TRBJ1-1; perhaps TRBD1 as D (6 bases). CDR1 is MNHEY, CDR2 SVGAGI, per germline. The CDR3 consists of 15 residues. V was cut by 6 bases and J by 0 bases, with 14 bases left in between.

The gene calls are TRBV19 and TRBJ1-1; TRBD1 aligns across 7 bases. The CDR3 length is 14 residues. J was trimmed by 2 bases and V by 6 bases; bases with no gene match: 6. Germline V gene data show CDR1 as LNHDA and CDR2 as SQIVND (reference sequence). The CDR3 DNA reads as TGTGCCAGTAGGCAGGGGGGAGGTAACACTGAAGCTTTCTTT. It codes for CASRQGGGNTEAFF.

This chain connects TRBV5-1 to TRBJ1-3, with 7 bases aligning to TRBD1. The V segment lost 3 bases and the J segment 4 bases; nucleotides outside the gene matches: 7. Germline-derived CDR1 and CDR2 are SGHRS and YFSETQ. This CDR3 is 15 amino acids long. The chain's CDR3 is CASSSGGQQGNTIYF. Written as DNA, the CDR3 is TGCGCCAGCAGCTCAGGGGGTCAACAAGGAAACACCATATATTTT.

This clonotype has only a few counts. DNA of the CDR3: TGTGCCAGCAGCCAACACCTCGTCTCTGGAAACACCATATATTTT. Protein sequence: CASSQHLVSGNTIYF. This rearrangement joins TRBV11-2 to TRBJ1-3, with D unresolved. Germline CDR1 and CDR2: SGHAT and FQNNGV. The CDR3 has 15 residues. V was shortened by 5 bases and J by 0 bases, with 11 bases between the two germline ends.

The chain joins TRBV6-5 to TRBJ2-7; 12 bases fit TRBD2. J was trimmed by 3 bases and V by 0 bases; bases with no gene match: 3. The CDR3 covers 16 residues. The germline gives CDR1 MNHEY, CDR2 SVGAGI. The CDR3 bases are TGTGCCAGCAGTTACTCTCGGACTAGCGGGGACTACGAGCAGTACTTC. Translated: CASSYSRTSGDYEQYF.

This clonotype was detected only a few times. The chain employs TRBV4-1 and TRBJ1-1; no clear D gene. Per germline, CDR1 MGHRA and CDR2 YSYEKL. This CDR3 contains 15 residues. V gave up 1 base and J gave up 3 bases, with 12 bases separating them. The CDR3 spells CASSQVWGGDTEAFF. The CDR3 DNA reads TGCGCCAGCAGCCAAGTATGGGGTGGGGACACTGAAGCTTTCTTT.